The subject of this entry is one TCR beta chain. Its matching antigen is unknown. This record comes from a study of shared clonotypes between healthy human individuals. Findings and caveats of the study: Clonotype sharing among the donors was expected to vary with sequencing depth.

The V end was cut by 5 bases, the J end by 2 bases, with 13 bases between. The CDR3 length is 14 residues. Germline CDR1 SGHVS, CDR2 FNYEAQ. Measured with immunoSEQ multiplex PCR; TCRdb has only the in-frame clones, and not every one. The sample holds about 1.1 million clones, approximately 80% seen once. This chain joins TRBV7-6 and TRBJ2-7, with D perhaps being TRBD1 or TRBD2 (5 bases each). Source material: memory CD4+ T cells from PBMCs. Subset of the sample: CD45RA-negative fraction. The receptor's source is a man younger than 35 in good health. Some clones in this sample may be carry-over from other donors' samples. The CDR3, as DNA: TGTGCCAGCAGCCCACAGGAGACTACCTACGAGCAGTACTTC. It is translated as CASSPQETTYEQYF.